This T cell receptor (beta chain) was sequenced for a study of blood T cells in healthy people across ages. The germline V gene has CDR1 LGHNA and CDR2 YNFKEQ. The CDR3 runs 13 residues. Sample-barcoded 5' priming and a J-beta primer mix drove a second PCR of about 7 to 12 cycles. Unique molecular identifiers of 12 random nucleotides labeled each cDNA. Any given sample supplied a minimum of 2.5 million CDR3-containing paired-end reads. TCRdb reprocessed the 5' RACE reads with MiXCR, giving one entry per CDR3 protein. The table shows 600,000 to 650,000 distinct CDR3 sequences, with about 53% occurring only once. About this clonotype: A read error may be the cause here, since a much bigger clone is one base away.

The sequence was collected from a man between 60 and 75 years old in good health. Source material: blood. The J gene is TRBJ1-6, the V gene TRBV4-2, with no clear D. CDR3 in amino acids: CASGQVADSPLHF. The DNA for the CDR3 is TGTGCCAGCGGCCAAGTGGCAGACTCACCCCTCCACTTT.